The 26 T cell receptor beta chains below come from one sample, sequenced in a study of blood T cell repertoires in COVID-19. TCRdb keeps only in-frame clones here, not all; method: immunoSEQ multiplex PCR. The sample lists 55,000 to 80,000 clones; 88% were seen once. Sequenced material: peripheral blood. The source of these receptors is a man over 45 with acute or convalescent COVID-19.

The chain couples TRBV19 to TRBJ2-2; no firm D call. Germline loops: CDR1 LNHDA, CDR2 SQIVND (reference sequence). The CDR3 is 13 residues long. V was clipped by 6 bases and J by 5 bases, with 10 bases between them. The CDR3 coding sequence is TGTGCCAGTAGAAGAACAACGACCGGGGAGCTGTTTTTT. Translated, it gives CASRRTTTGELFF.

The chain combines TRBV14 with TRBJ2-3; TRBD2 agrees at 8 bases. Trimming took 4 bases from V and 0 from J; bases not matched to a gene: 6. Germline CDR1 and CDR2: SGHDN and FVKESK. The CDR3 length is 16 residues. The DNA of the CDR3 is TGTGCCAGCAGCCCGACGCGGGGGGCGAGCACAGATACGCAGTATTTT. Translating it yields CASSPTRGASTDTQYF.

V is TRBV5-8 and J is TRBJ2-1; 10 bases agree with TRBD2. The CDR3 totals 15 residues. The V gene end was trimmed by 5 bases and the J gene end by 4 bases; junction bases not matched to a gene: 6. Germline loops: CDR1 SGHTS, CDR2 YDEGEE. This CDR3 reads CASRQQLAGYNEQFF. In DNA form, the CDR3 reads TGTGCCAGCAGACAGCAACTAGCGGGGTACAATGAGCAGTTCTTC.

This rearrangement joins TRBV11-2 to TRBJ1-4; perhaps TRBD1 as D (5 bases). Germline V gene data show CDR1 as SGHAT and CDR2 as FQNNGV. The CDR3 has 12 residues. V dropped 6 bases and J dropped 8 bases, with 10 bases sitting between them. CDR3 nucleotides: TGTGCCAGCAGGCGGGAGGGGGAAAAACTGTTTTTT. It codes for CASRREGEKLFF. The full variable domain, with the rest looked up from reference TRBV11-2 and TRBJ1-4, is EAGVAQSPRYKIIEKRQSVAFWCNPISGHATLYWYQQILGQGPKLLIQFQNNGVVDDSQLPKDRFSAERLKGVDSTLKIQPAKLEDSAVYLCASRREGEKLFFGSGTQLSVL.

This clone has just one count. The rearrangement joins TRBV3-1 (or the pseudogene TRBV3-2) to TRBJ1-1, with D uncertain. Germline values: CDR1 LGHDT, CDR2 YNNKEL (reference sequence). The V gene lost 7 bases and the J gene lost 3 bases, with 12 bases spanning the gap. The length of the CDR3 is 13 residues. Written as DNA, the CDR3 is TGTGCCAGCAACCGTGAGGGCCACACTGAAGCTTTCTTT. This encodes CASNREGHTEAFF.

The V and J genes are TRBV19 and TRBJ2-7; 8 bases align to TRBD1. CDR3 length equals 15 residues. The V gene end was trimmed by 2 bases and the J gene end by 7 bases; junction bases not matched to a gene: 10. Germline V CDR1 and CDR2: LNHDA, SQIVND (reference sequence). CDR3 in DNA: TGTGCCAGTAGTATAAGGACAGGGATTTCGGAAGAGCAGTACTTC. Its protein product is CASSIRTGISEEQYF.

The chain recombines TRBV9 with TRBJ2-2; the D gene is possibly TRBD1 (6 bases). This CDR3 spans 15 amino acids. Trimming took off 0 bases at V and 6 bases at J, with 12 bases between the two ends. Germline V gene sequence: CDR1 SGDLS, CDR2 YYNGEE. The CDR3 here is CASSVDTGPAGELFF. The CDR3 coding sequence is TGTGCCAGCAGCGTAGATACAGGGCCGGCCGGGGAGCTGTTTTTT. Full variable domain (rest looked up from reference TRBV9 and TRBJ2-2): DSGVTQTPKHLITATGQRVTLRCSPRSGDLSVYWYQQSLDQGLQFLIQYYNGEERAKGNILERFSAQQFPDLHSELNLSSLELGDSALYFCASSVDTGPAGELFFGEGSRLTVL.

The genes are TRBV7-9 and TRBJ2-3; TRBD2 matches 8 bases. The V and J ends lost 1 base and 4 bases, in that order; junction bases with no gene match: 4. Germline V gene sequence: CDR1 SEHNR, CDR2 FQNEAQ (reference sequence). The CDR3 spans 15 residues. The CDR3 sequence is CASSLVSGVSDTQYF. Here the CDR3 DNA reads TGTGCCAGCAGCTTAGTTAGCGGGGTATCAGATACGCAGTATTTT.

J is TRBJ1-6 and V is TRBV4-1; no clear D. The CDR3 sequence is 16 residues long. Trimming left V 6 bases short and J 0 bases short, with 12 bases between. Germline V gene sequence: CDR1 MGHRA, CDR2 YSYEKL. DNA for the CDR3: TGCGCCAGCAGTTCGGACTGGAGCTCCTATAATTCACCCCTCCACTTT. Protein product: CASSSDWSSYNSPLHF.

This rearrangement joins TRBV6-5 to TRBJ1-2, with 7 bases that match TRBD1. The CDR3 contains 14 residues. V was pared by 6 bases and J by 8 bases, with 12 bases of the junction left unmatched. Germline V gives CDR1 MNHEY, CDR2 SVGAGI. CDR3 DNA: TGTGCCAGCAGCTCTGCCGGGACAGCTCGGGGCTACACCTTC. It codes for CASSSAGTARGYTF.

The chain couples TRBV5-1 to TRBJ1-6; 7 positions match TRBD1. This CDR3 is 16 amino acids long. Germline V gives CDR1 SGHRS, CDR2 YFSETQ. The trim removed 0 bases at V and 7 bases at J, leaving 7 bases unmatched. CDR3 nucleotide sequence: TGCGCCAGCAGCTTGGCCTTGGGGACAGAGAATTCACCCCTCCACTTT. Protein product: CASSLALGTENSPLHF.

As DNA, the CDR3 is TGTGCCAGCAGCTCCGGCGGAGGGTCAGGACCCCAGCATTTT. Its protein is CASSSGGGSGPQHF. The rearrangement links TRBV7-8 to TRBJ1-5; D is ambiguous. CDR1 is SGHVS, CDR2 FQNEAQ, per germline. Trimming took off 4 bases at V and 10 bases at J, with 17 bases between the two ends. This CDR3 is 14 amino acids long. Full variable domain (missing parts from reference TRBV7-8 and TRBJ1-5): GAGVSQSPRYKVAKRGQDVALRCDPISGHVSLFWYQQALGQGPEFLTYFQNEAQLDKSGLPSDRFFAERPEGSVSTLKIQRTQQEDSAVYLCASSSGGGSGPQHFGDGTRLSIL.

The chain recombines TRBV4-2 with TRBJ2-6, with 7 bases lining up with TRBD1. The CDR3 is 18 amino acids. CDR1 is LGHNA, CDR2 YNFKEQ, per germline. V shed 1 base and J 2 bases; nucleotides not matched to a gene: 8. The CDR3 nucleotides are TGTGCCAGCAGCCAAGGCAGCACCCAGGGGGCTGGGGCCAACGTCCTGACTTTC. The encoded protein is CASSQGSTQGAGANVLTF.

CDR3 sequence reads: CASSPGTGSTDTQYF. CDR3 sequence (DNA): TGTGCCAGTAGTCCTGGGACAGGGAGCACAGATACGCAGTATTTT. The V call is TRBV19, the J call TRBJ2-3, with 9 bases fitting TRBD1. The CDR3 loop spans 15 amino acids. Per the germline V gene, CDR1 is LNHDA and CDR2 is SQIVND (reference sequence). V trimming: 5 bases; J trimming: 0 bases; junction bases outside the gene matches: 3.

The CDR3 DNA reads TGTGCCAGCAGTTATACAGGGTTGGCGAATCAGCCCCAGCATTTT. It encodes CASSYTGLANQPQHF. V usage is TRBV6-5 and J usage is TRBJ1-5, with D possibly matching TRBD1 (6 bases). Trimming left V 3 bases short and J 4 bases short, with 13 bases between. Germline V CDR1 and CDR2: MNHEY, SVGAGI. The CDR3 is made up of 15 amino acids.

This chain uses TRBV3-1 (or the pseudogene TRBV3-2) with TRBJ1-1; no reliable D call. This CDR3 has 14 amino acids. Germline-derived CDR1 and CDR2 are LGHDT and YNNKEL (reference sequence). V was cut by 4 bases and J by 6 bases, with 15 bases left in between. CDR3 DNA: TGTGCCAGCAGCCCAAGAGGTCGAGGCGCTGAAGCTTTCTTT. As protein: CASSPRGRGAEAFF.

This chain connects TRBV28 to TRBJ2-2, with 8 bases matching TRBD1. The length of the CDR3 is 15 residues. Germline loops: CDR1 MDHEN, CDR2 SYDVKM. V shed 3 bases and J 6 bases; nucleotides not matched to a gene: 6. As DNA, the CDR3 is TGTGCCAGCAGTTTGTGGACAGGGAGGCCCGGGGAGCTGTTTTTT. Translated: CASSLWTGRPGELFF.

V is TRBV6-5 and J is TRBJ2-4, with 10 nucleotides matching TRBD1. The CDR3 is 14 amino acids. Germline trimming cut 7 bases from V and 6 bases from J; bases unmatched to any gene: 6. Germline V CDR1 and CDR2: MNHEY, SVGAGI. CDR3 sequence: CASNRQGARNIQYF. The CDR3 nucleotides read TGTGCCAGCAACCGACAGGGGGCGAGAAACATTCAGTACTTC.

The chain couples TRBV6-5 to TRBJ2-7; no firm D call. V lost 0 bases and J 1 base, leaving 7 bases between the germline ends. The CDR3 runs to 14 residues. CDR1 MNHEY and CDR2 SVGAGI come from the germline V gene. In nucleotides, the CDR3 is TGTGCCAGCAGTTACTCAGGAGTTTCCTACGAGCAGTACTTC. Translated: CASSYSGVSYEQYF.

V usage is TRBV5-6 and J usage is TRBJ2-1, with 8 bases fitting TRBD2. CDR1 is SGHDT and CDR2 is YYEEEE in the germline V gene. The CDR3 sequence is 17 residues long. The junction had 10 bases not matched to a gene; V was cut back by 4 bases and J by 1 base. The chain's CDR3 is CASSLLGVAGSYNEQFF. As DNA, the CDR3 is TGTGCCAGCAGCCTCCTTGGGGTAGCGGGGTCCTACAATGAGCAGTTCTTC. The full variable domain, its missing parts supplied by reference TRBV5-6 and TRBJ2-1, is DAGVTQSPTHLIKTRGQQVTLRCSPKSGHDTVSWYQQALGQGPQFIFQYYEEEERQRGNFPDRFSGHQFPNYSSELNVNALLLGDSALYLCASSLLGVAGSYNEQFFGPGTRLTVL.

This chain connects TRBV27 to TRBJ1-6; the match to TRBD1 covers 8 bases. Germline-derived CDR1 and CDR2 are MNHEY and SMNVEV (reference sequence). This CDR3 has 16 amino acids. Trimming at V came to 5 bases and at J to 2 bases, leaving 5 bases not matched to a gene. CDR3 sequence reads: CASSKTGATYNSPLHF. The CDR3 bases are TGTGCCAGCAGTAAGACAGGGGCAACCTATAATTCACCCCTCCACTTT.

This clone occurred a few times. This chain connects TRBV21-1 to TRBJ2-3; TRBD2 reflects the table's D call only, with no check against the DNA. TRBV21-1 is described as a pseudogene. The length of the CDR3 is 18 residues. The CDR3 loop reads CASSKGLAGGTSGDTQYF. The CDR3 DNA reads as TGTGCCAGCAGCAAAGGACTAGCGGGGGGGACAAGTGGAGATACGCAGTATTTT.

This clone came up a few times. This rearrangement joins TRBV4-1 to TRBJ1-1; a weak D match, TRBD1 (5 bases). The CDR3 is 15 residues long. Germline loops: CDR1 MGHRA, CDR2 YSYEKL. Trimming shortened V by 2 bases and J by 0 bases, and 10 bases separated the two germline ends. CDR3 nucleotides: TGCGCCAGCAGCCAAAGAGGACAAGTGAACACTGAAGCTTTCTTT. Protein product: CASSQRGQVNTEAFF.

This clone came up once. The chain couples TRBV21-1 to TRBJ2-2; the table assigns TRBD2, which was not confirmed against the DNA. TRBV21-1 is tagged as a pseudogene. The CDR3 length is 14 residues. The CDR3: CASSVRSDTGELFF. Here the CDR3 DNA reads TGTGCCAGCAGCGTTCGTTCGGACACCGGGGAGCTGTTTTTT.

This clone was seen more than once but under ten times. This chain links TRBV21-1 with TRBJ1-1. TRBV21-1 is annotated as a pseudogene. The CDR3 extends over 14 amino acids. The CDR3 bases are TGTGCCAGCGCCGGGGGGGGCTCGGACACTGAAGCTTTCTTT. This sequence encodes CASAGGGSDTEAFF.

For the CDR3, the DNA is TGTGCCACCAGTGGGAGGGGCGGCGGCACCGGGGAGCTGTTTTTT. Protein: CATSGRGGGTGELFF. The chain uses TRBV24-1 and TRBJ2-2, with a weak D call TRBD2 (6 bases). The CDR3 runs to 15 residues. With 5 bases removed from V and 4 bases from J, the gap between germline ends came to 13 bases. CDR1 and CDR2 (germline): KGHDR, SFDVKD.